Sequencing of this TCR beta chain was carried out in a study of T cells in Graves' hyperthyroidism and ophthalmopathy. Study-level points and caveats: In the blood, most expanded thyroid clonotypes above 0.001 appeared as well. The authors' 13 V-J model separated ophthalmopathy from stable hyperthyroidism.

This clonotype occurred many times. Its antigen is as yet unknown. Authors of the study amplified TCR beta CDR3 regions from RNA transcripts. An initial round of RT-PCR targeting the TCR CDR3 relied on the HTBI primer set. MiXCR, applied by TCRdb to the multiplex PCR reads, yields one record per CDR3 protein. The table includes hundreds of thousands of distinct CDR3 sequences, 20% detected once. Clinical symptoms, serum thyroxine, TRAb, thyroid ultrasound and orbital computed tomography established diagnosis. Isolation of PBMCs was performed on 8 to 10 ml fresh peripheral blood. The CDR3 consists of 13 residues. Germline lookup yields CDR1 MNHNS and CDR2 SASEGT. The V end was cut by 7 bases, the J end by 8 bases, with 15 bases between.

The TCR originated in a man in his forties or fifties with Graves' ophthalmopathy. What was sequenced was blood. The chain uses TRBV6-1 and TRBJ2-1; D might be TRBD2 (5 bases). CDR3 nucleotide sequence: TGTGCCAGCAACGGAGGTGGCATCGATGAGCAGTTCTTC. Translation: CASNGGGIDEQFF.